This T cell receptor (beta chain) is from a study of blood T cells in healthy people across ages. A second about 7 to 12 cycle PCR used barcoded and J-beta primers. Using its own MiXCR run on the 5' RACE reads, TCRdb lists one record per CDR3 protein. This table has hundreds of thousands of distinct CDR3 sequences, 40% to 45% appearing once. A word on this clonotype: As yet, its antigen is unknown.

Study results and caveats: Considered underestimates were the diversity estimates obtained from one million T cells.

The clonotype comes from a man older than 75 in good health. The sequenced material came from blood.

DNA of the CDR3: TGTGCCAGCAGCTTAAGTGCGGCTAGCCTGGGAGATGAGCAGTTCTTC. It encodes CASSLSAASLGDEQFF. The V gene is TRBV7-3, the J gene TRBJ2-1, with D perhaps TRBD2 (5 bases). CDR3 length: 16 residues. Trimming pared 1 base from V and 8 bases from J, leaving 18 bases between. Per the germline V gene, CDR1 is SGHTA and CDR2 is FQGTGA. The full variable domain, in which reference TRBV7-3 and TRBJ2-1 provide the parts outside the CDR3, is GAGVSQTPSNKVTEKGKYVELRCDPISGHTALYWYRQSLGQGPEFLIYFQGTGAADDSGLPNDRFFAVRPEGSVSTLKIQRTERGDSAVYLCASSLSAASLGDEQFFGPGTRLTVL.